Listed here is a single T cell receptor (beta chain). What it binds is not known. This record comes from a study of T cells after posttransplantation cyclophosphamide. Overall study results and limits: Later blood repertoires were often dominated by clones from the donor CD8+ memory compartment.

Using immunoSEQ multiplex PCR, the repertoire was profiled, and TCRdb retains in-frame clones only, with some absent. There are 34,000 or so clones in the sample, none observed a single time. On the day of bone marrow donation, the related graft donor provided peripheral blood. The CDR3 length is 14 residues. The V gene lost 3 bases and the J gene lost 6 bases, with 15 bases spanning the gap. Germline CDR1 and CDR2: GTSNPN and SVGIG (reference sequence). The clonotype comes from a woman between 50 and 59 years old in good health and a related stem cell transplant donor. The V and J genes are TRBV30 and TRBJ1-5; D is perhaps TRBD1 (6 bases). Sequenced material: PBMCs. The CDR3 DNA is TGTGCCTGGAGGGGTTCCAGGGGAACTCAGCCCCAGCATTTT. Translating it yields CAWRGSRGTQPQHF.